The 21 T cell receptor beta chains reported below all come from one sample, sequenced in a study of human T cells and chemical hapten exposure. Described time point: patch test 2, 6 weeks after DPC sensitization. As to treatment: therapeutic diphenylcyclopropenone sensitization with weekly scalp DPC. One entry per CDR3 protein, called by TCRdb with MiXCR from the RACE reads. The profile shows more than 85,000 distinct CDR3 sequences, 9.2% of them singletons. The sample in question was whole blood, obtained in connection with sensitization to the hapten diphenylcyclopropenone (DPC). The receptors here all came from a woman aged 35 to 49 with alopecia areata. Some clones in this sample may be carry-over from other donors' samples.

This clonotype was observed a few times. The chain employs TRBV19 and TRBJ1-5; TRBD1 agrees at 7 bases. Germline V gene data show CDR1 as LNHDA and CDR2 as SQIVND (reference sequence). CDR3 length: 15 amino acids. The junction had 5 bases not matched to a gene; V was cut back by 2 bases and J by 4 bases. The CDR3: CASSIIAGGNQPQHF. The CDR3 DNA reads as TGTGCCAGTAGTATAATCGCAGGGGGGAATCAGCCCCAGCATTTT.

This clonotype was recorded at least ten times. The chain combines TRBV5-5 with TRBJ2-1; TRBD2 is a possible D gene (5 bases). Between the trimmed V and J ends, which lost 0 bases and 10 bases, there was a span of 14 bases. CDR3 size: 14 residues. From germline, CDR1 is SGHKS and CDR2 YYEKEE (reference sequence). The CDR3 DNA sequence: TGTGCCAGCAGCTTGGTTTTGTCACGGGGAGAGCAGTTCTTC. This encodes CASSLVLSRGEQFF.

A few counts support this clonotype. The J gene is TRBJ2-7, the V gene TRBV27; 12 bases map to TRBD2. The V gene's germline CDR1 is MNHEY and CDR2 SMNVEV (reference sequence). This CDR3 spans 19 amino acids. After removal of 5 bases from V and 0 bases from J, the junction contained 14 bases not matched to a gene. This CDR3 reads CASSPHALTSGGPSYEQYF. In nucleotides, the CDR3 is TGTGCCAGCAGTCCCCACGCCTTGACTAGCGGGGGTCCCTCCTACGAGCAGTACTTC.

This clonotype appeared many times. The chain recombines TRBV7-9 with TRBJ1-3; 9 nucleotides line up with TRBD1. This CDR3 is built from 17 residues. Germline V gives CDR1 SEHNR, CDR2 FQNEAQ (reference sequence). V lost 5 bases, J lost 4 bases, and 12 bases stayed unmatched. CDR3 nucleotide sequence: TGTGCCAGCAGCCATTTCGGACAGGGGATGTCAGGAAACACCATATATTTT. This encodes CASSHFGQGMSGNTIYF.

This clonotype has just a few counts. The genes are TRBV20-1 and TRBJ2-7, with 11 bases matching TRBD1. Per germline, CDR1 DFQATT and CDR2 SNEGSKA (reference sequence). V shed 0 bases and J 3 bases; nucleotides not matched to a gene: 13. The CDR3 has 18 amino acids. The CDR3 loop reads CSARDTGFVGQGGYEQYF. In nucleotides, the CDR3 is TGCAGTGCTAGAGATACGGGATTTGTGGGACAGGGGGGCTACGAGCAGTACTTC.

This clonotype showed up many times. The genes are TRBV6-2 or TRBV6-3 and TRBJ2-3; the D is unclear. Germline CDR1 MNHEY, CDR2 SVGEGT. The CDR3 contains 13 residues. The V gene lost 8 bases and the J gene lost 5 bases, with 14 bases spanning the gap. Here the CDR3 reads CASLPGDLDTQYF. The CDR3 coding sequence is TGTGCCAGCCTCCCAGGAGATCTAGATACGCAGTATTTT.

Many counts were recorded for this clonotype. The V call is TRBV6-2 or TRBV6-3, the J call TRBJ1-5, with TRBD1 matching over 10 bases. Germline V gene data show CDR1 as MNHEY and CDR2 as SVGEGT. Trimming removed 2 bases from V and 2 bases from J; junction bases left unmatched: 3. The CDR3 runs to 16 residues. CDR3 sequence reads: CASSYHGTGGNQPQHF. CDR3 coding DNA: TGTGCCAGCAGTTACCATGGGACAGGGGGCAATCAGCCCCAGCATTTT.

This clonotype was found a few times. This chain joins TRBV7-7 and TRBJ2-1; D unclear. Looked up from germline, CDR1 is SSHAT and CDR2 is FNYEAQ (reference sequence). The V gene lost 8 bases and the J gene lost 8 bases, with 25 bases spanning the gap. The CDR3 covers 16 residues. The DNA for the CDR3 is TGTGCCAGCCGTGAGGTAGGCCTACCTACCTTGGATGAGCAGTTCTTC. As protein: CASREVGLPTLDEQFF.

This clonotype was observed at least ten times. The chain recombines TRBV6-1 with TRBJ2-1; 10 bases map to TRBD1. The CDR3 loop spans 14 amino acids. Germline V gene data show CDR1 as MNHNS and CDR2 as SASEGT. The J segment lost 4 bases and the V segment lost 10 bases, leaving 7 bases of the junction unmatched. CDR3 DNA sequence: TGTGCCACCCAGACAGGGGGCGATTACAATGAGCAGTTCTTC. Translated: CATQTGGDYNEQFF.

V usage is TRBV7-3 and J usage is TRBJ2-3, with a weak D call TRBD2 (5 bases). The germline V gene has CDR1 SGHTA and CDR2 FQGTGA. The length of the CDR3 is 16 residues. V lost 5 bases, J lost 4 bases, and 19 bases lay in between. This CDR3 is CASSAVVGSRADTQYF. Here the CDR3 DNA reads TGTGCCAGCAGCGCCGTGGTTGGTTCGAGGGCAGATACGCAGTATTTT.

This clonotype was observed many times. The chain uses TRBV4-3 and TRBJ1-2; no definite D call. This CDR3 is built from 17 residues. The germline gives CDR1 LGHNA, CDR2 YSLEER. Between the trimmed V and J ends, which lost 0 bases and 4 bases, there was a span of 18 bases. The CDR3 here is CASSQDSRPGLIYGYTF. CDR3 coding DNA: TGCGCCAGCAGCCAAGATTCGAGGCCAGGCCTTATCTATGGCTACACCTTC.

This clonotype was detected ten times or more. The V gene is TRBV24-1, the J gene TRBJ2-2; D uncertain. Trimming shortened V by 5 bases and J by 4 bases, and 16 bases separated the two germline ends. The CDR3 runs 16 residues. Germline lookup yields CDR1 KGHDR and CDR2 SFDVKD. This CDR3 reads CATSGLDPASTGELFF. The DNA of the CDR3 is TGTGCCACCAGTGGACTTGACCCCGCGAGCACCGGGGAGCTGTTTTTT.

Ten or more counts support this clonotype. The genes are TRBV2 and TRBJ2-7; 12 bases align to TRBD2. The germline gives CDR1 SNHLY, CDR2 FYNNEI. The ends lost 2 bases at V and 5 bases at J; junction bases unmatched: 1. The CDR3 totals 14 residues. The CDR3 DNA reads as TGTGCCAGCAGTGAAAGGACTAGCGGGGACGAGCAGTACTTC. Protein sequence: CASSERTSGDEQYF.

This clonotype was detected many times. This chain connects TRBV6-5 to TRBJ1-1; D remains unclear. The CDR3 runs 14 residues. Germline V CDR1 and CDR2: MNHEY, SVGAGI. Trimming pared 8 bases from V and 4 bases from J, leaving 17 bases between. In DNA, the CDR3 is TGTGCCAGCGGCTTCGCGGGGATTGGCACTGAAGCTTTCTTT. Protein sequence: CASGFAGIGTEAFF.

This chain connects TRBV7-2 to TRBJ2-1; D is perhaps TRBD1 (5 bases). The CDR3 has 15 amino acids. Trimming cost V 2 bases and J 4 bases, with 12 bases left between them. Germline V lookup: CDR1 SGHTA, CDR2 FQGNSA. As DNA, the CDR3 is TGTGCCAGCAGCTTAAACAGGCCTTTGTACAATGAGCAGTTCTTC. Translation: CASSLNRPLYNEQFF. Together with reference TRBV7-2 and TRBJ2-1, the CDR3 gives the full variable domain: GAGVSQSPSNKVTEKGKDVELRCDPISGHTALYWYRQSLGQGLEFLIYFQGNSAPDKSGLPSDRFSAERTGGSVSTLTIQRTQQEDSAVYLCASSLNRPLYNEQFFGPGTRLTVL.

This clonotype was found many times. The CDR3 nucleotides read TGTGCCAGCAGCTTACCCCCGTTTAGCGAGCAGTACTTC. It encodes CASSLPPFSEQYF. The rearrangement joins TRBV7-9 to TRBJ2-7; D unresolved. With 2 bases removed from V and 6 bases from J, the gap between germline ends came to 11 bases. Germline V CDR1 and CDR2: SEHNR, FQNEAQ (reference sequence). CDR3 length: 13 residues.

This clonotype appeared a few times. The V call is TRBV7-2, the J call TRBJ2-4; D is perhaps TRBD1 (6 bases). The CDR3 totals 14 residues. Trimming left V 3 bases short and J 9 bases short, with 15 bases between. The germline CDR1 and CDR2 sequences are SGHTA and FQGNSA. For the CDR3, the DNA is TGTGCCAGCAGCTTCCGACAGGCGAAGGGCATTCAGTACTTC. Its translation is CASSFRQAKGIQYF.

At least ten counts were recorded for this clonotype. The chain combines TRBV27 with TRBJ2-7; D remains ambiguous. V gave up 4 bases and J gave up 2 bases, with 9 bases separating them. Per germline, CDR1 MNHEY and CDR2 SMNVEV (reference sequence). The CDR3 has 13 residues. CDR3 DNA sequence: TGTGCCAGCAGTTCGTCCTCAGCCTACGAGCAGTACTTC. Translating it yields CASSSSSAYEQYF.

This clonotype has ten or more counts. CDR3 protein: CASSLGSSSTDTQYF. The CDR3 region has the DNA TGTGCCAGCAGCTTAGGCAGTAGTTCAACAGATACGCAGTATTTT. The rearrangement uses TRBV7-9 and TRBJ2-3; D call uncertain. V lost 1 base and J lost 3, with 11 bases in between. The CDR3 covers 15 residues. From germline, CDR1 is SEHNR and CDR2 FQNEAQ (reference sequence).

The chain recombines TRBV12-5 with TRBJ1-2; D possibly corresponds to TRBD1 (5 bases). The length of the CDR3 is 12 residues. Trimming took 6 bases from V and 7 from J, leaving 12 bases between them. In germline, CDR1 is LGHNT, CDR2 FRNRAP. In nucleotides, the CDR3 is TGTGCTAGTGGGAGTGACAGTTCTGGCTACACCTTC. Residues: CASGSDSSGYTF.

A few counts support this clonotype. The V gene is TRBV5-1, the J gene TRBJ1-4; D uncertain. The CDR3 is 15 amino acids. CDR1 and CDR2 from the germline V gene are SGHRS and YFSETQ. V was trimmed by 4 bases and J by 1 base, leaving 11 bases between them. CDR3 in DNA: TGCGCCAGCAGCCTGACCGGGAAAACTAATGAAAAACTGTTTTTT. Translating it yields CASSLTGKTNEKLFF.